One and the same sample provided the 16 T cell receptor beta chains below, sequenced in a study of CD4+ T cells in melanoma. Sequenced by immunoSEQ multiplex PCR; TCRdb stores in-frame clones only, minus some. The sample has 20,000 to 25,000 clones, 78% seen once. Every receptor here comes from a human donor with melanoma.

The chain has TRBV2 and TRBJ1-2; 12 positions agree with TRBD1. Losses at the gene ends were 11 bases for V and 4 bases for J; bases not matched to a gene: 11. Germline V gene data show CDR1 as SNHLY and CDR2 as FYNNEI. The CDR3 covers 15 residues. For the CDR3, the DNA is TGTGCCGGAGCTCATCCGGGACAGGGGGCCTATGGCTACACCTTC. Protein: CAGAHPGQGAYGYTF.

The rearrangement uses TRBV18 and TRBJ2-7; 9 bases align to TRBD1. The CDR3 extends over 15 amino acids. V was pared by 6 bases and J by 1 base, with 7 bases of the junction left unmatched. Germline V gene data show CDR1 as KGHSH and CDR2 as LQKENI. The CDR3 is CASSPGQGKSYEQYF. In DNA form, the CDR3 reads TGTGCCAGCTCTCCAGGACAGGGGAAGTCCTACGAGCAGTACTTC.

This clone was recorded a few times. The gene calls are TRBV7-8 and TRBJ2-7, with 11 bases aligning to TRBD1. V shed 2 bases, J shed 6 bases, and the junction held 6 bases outside the gene matches. The CDR3 extends over 15 amino acids. Germline V gene data show CDR1 as SGHVS and CDR2 as FQNEAQ. The CDR3 DNA follows: TGTGCCAGCAGCTTAAGACCGGGACAGGGGGTCGAGCAGTACTTC. Its translation is CASSLRPGQGVEQYF.

This chain uses TRBV9 with TRBJ1-6; D might be TRBD1 (6 bases). The CDR3 contains 17 residues. Germline V gene sequence: CDR1 SGDLS, CDR2 YYNGEE. Trimming left V 3 bases short and J 0 bases short, with 13 bases between. CDR3 protein: CASSGGRGFSYNSPLHF. In DNA form, the CDR3 reads TGTGCCAGCAGCGGGGGGCGCGGATTCTCCTATAATTCACCCCTCCACTTT.

CDR3 region: CASSLIPGPNQPQHF. The CDR3 coding sequence is TGCGCCAGCAGCTTGATCCCTGGACCGAATCAGCCCCAGCATTTT. V usage is TRBV5-1 and J usage is TRBJ1-5; unclear D gene. CDR3 length: 15 residues. In germline, CDR1 is SGHRS, CDR2 YFSETQ. V gave up 1 base and J gave up 4 bases, with 12 bases separating them.

This clone showed up just once. V and J are TRBV25-1 and TRBJ1-6; D is ambiguous. The CDR3 contains 11 residues. Germline CDR1 reads MGHDK; CDR2 reads SYGVNS. The V end lost 5 bases, the J end lost 14 bases, and 10 bases lay between the germline ends. The CDR3 DNA is TGTGCCAGCAGTCGGGGTAGGGCCCTCCACTTT. Encoded protein: CASSRGRALHF.

The chain links TRBV6-1 to TRBJ2-5, with D hard to call. The ends were cut back, 7 bases at V and 4 bases at J, with 16 bases in the middle. Per the germline V gene, CDR1 is MNHNS and CDR2 is SASEGT. CDR3 length: 14 amino acids. In DNA form, the CDR3 reads TGTGCCAGCATTGCTTCTCCAATGCGAGAGACCCAGTACTTC. Amino acids: CASIASPMRETQYF.

The chain employs TRBV6-5 and TRBJ2-1; no reliable D call. The V end was cut by 2 bases, the J end by 6 bases, with 14 bases between. Germline CDR1 reads MNHEY; CDR2 reads SVGAGI. The CDR3 has 15 residues. The CDR3 reads CASSYQPGVGNEQFF. The CDR3 region has the DNA TGTGCCAGCAGTTACCAACCCGGCGTGGGCAATGAGCAGTTCTTC.

A few counts support this clone. CDR3 loop: CATSRDRFETQYF. In DNA form, the CDR3 reads TGTGCCACCAGCAGAGACAGGTTCGAGACCCAGTACTTC. The J gene is TRBJ2-5, the V gene TRBV15, with D hard to call. Trimming left V 0 bases short and J 5 bases short, with 7 bases between. This CDR3 comprises 13 residues. CDR1 and CDR2 (germline): LNHNV, YYDKDF (reference sequence).

The CDR3 loop is CASSRGDEQFF. CDR3 nucleotide sequence: TGCGCCAGCAGTAGGGGAGATGAGCAGTTCTTC. The chain uses TRBV5-1 and TRBJ2-1; D assignment may be TRBD1 or TRBD2 (5 bases each). Germline loops: CDR1 SGHRS, CDR2 YFSETQ. The CDR3 contains 11 residues. V was clipped by 5 bases and J by 8 bases, with 8 bases between them.

The chain combines TRBV7-9 with TRBJ1-1; TRBD1 aligns across 10 bases. This CDR3 has 14 amino acids. Trimming cost V 4 bases and J 10 bases; bases outside gene matches: 9. In germline, CDR1 is SEHNR, CDR2 FQNEAQ (reference sequence). As DNA, the CDR3 is TGTGCCAGCAGCTCGCAAAACGGGGACAGGGGAGCTTTCTTT. Encoded protein: CASSSQNGDRGAFF.

Only a few counts were recorded for this clone. The identical CDR3 is also encoded by other nucleotide sequences in the sample. The chain is built from TRBV4-1 and TRBJ1-5; a possible D gene is TRBD1 (6 bases). Germline CDR1 MGHRA, CDR2 YSYEKL. Trimming left V 0 bases short and J 4 bases short, with 10 bases between. The CDR3 covers 15 residues. The CDR3 is CASSQDEGGNQPQHF. The CDR3 DNA follows: TGCGCCAGCAGCCAAGATGAGGGGGGTAATCAGCCCCAGCATTTT.

The V gene is TRBV18, the J gene TRBJ1-4; D remains unclear. The CDR3 consists of 15 residues. CDR1 KGHSH and CDR2 LQKENI come from the germline V gene. V was trimmed by 3 bases and J by 8 bases, leaving 16 bases between them. The CDR3 DNA reads as TGTGCCAGCTCACCTCAGGAGGGCCTTTGGGAAAAACTGTTTTTT. This sequence encodes CASSPQEGLWEKLFF. The variable domain in full, with the rest retrieved from reference TRBV18 and TRBJ1-4, is NAGVMQNPRHLVRRRGQEARLRCSPMKGHSHVYWYRQLPEEGLKFMVYLQKENIIDESGMPKERFSAEFPKEGPSILRIQQVVRGDSAAYFCASSPQEGLWEKLFFGSGTQLSVL.

The chain recombines TRBV7-9 with TRBJ2-3; D call uncertain. Trimming removed 4 bases at V and 4 bases at J, with 21 bases between. CDR1 and CDR2 from the germline V gene are SEHNR and FQNEAQ (reference sequence). This CDR3 has 17 amino acids. In DNA form, the CDR3 reads TGTGCCAGCAGCTCGAGCCTCAGCTCCTCTTTGGCAGATACGCAGTATTTT. This sequence encodes CASSSSLSSSLADTQYF.

This clone is a singleton in its sample. V usage is TRBV5-1 and J usage is TRBJ2-7, with D perhaps TRBD2 (5 bases). Between the trimmed V and J ends, which lost 0 bases and 9 bases, there was a span of 10 bases. This CDR3 region has 12 residues. Germline CDR1 reads SGHRS; CDR2 reads YFSETQ. The CDR3 region is CASSLDRGRQYF. The CDR3 nucleotides are TGCGCCAGCAGCTTGGATCGGGGTCGGCAGTACTTC. The variable domain in full, with the rest retrieved from reference TRBV5-1 and TRBJ2-7, is KAGVTQTPRYLIKTRGQQVTLSCSPISGHRSVSWYQQTPGQGLQFLFEYFSETQRNKGNFPGRFSGRQFSNSRSEMNVSTLELGDSALYLCASSLDRGRQYFGPGTRLTVT.

This clone has a single count. V and J are TRBV7-9 and TRBJ2-1, with 10 bases fitting TRBD2. The V and J ends lost 5 bases and 3 bases, in that order; junction bases with no gene match: 13. CDR1 and CDR2 (germline): SEHNR, FQNEAQ (reference sequence). The length of the CDR3 is 18 residues. The CDR3 sequence: CASSPPVLAGGRYNEQFF. The CDR3 DNA is TGTGCCAGCAGCCCCCCCGTGTTAGCGGGGGGCCGCTACAATGAGCAGTTCTTC.